A single sample is the source of the 22 T cell receptor beta chains below, sequenced in a study of blood T cell repertoires in COVID-19. Sequencing used immunoSEQ multiplex PCR; TCRdb keeps in-frame clones, though not all of them. The sample lists some 200,000 clones, about 90% seen once, with about 0.81% in the top ten. Sample: peripheral blood. All receptors come from a woman aged 70-85 years with acute or convalescent COVID-19.

The gene calls are TRBV5-1 and TRBJ1-2; D unresolved. Germline V gene data show CDR1 as SGHRS and CDR2 as YFSETQ. Trimming stripped 4 bases from V and 8 bases from J, with 21 bases between. CDR3 size: 15 residues. The CDR3 DNA sequence: TGCGCCAGCAGCCCCCGGACCTCCTCGGAGGGAGGCTACACCTTC. Encoded protein: CASSPRTSSEGGYTF.

The gene calls are TRBV5-1 and TRBJ2-2, with 7 positions matching TRBD1. The CDR3 runs 15 residues. Germline V lookup: CDR1 SGHRS, CDR2 YFSETQ. With 2 bases clipped from V and 1 base from J, the junction kept 2 bases outside the gene matches. CDR3 in amino acids: CASSFRTGNTGELFF. The CDR3 region has the DNA TGCGCCAGCAGCTTCCGGACAGGGAACACCGGGGAGCTGTTTTTT.

The count of this clone is one. The V gene is TRBV18, the J gene TRBJ1-1; maybe TRBD1 (5 bases). Germline V gives CDR1 KGHSH, CDR2 LQKENI. CDR3 length: 14 amino acids. The V and J ends lost 3 bases and 3 bases respectively, with 11 bases between them. The CDR3 reads CASSPIRDYTEAFF. CDR3 DNA: TGTGCCAGCTCACCGATCCGGGACTACACTGAAGCTTTCTTT.

This clone was observed once. The V call is TRBV5-6, the J call TRBJ1-4; D is ambiguous. The CDR3 runs 14 residues. Germline V gene data show CDR1 as SGHDT and CDR2 as YYEEEE. Trimming shortened V by 4 bases and J by 7 bases, and 14 bases separated the two germline ends. The CDR3 sequence is CASSGPWLTEKLFF. The CDR3 DNA follows: TGTGCCAGCAGCGGGCCTTGGCTGACTGAAAAACTGTTTTTT.

The chain uses TRBV5-6 and TRBJ2-5, with D possibly being TRBD2 (5 bases). The CDR3 runs to 15 residues. Germline assignment: CDR1 SGHDT and CDR2 YYEEEE. Trimming pared 1 base from V and 3 bases from J, leaving 13 bases between. This chain's CDR3 is CASSLKGLIEETQYF. CDR3 bases: TGTGCCAGCAGCTTGAAAGGACTGATAGAAGAGACCCAGTACTTC.

The chain combines TRBV2 with TRBJ2-5; 7 positions match TRBD2. J gave up 4 bases and V 6 bases, and 8 bases lay outside the gene matches. There are 14 residues in the CDR3. Germline loops: CDR1 SNHLY, CDR2 FYNNEI. The CDR3 DNA reads TGTGCCAGCAGCGCCGGGACGGGGGGAGAGACCCAGTACTTC. Protein sequence: CASSAGTGGETQYF.

This chain uses TRBV3-1 (or the pseudogene TRBV3-2) with TRBJ1-2; a possible D gene is TRBD1 (6 bases). V was trimmed by 6 bases and J by 4 bases, leaving 15 bases between them. CDR3 length: 14 residues. Per the germline V gene, CDR1 is LGHDT and CDR2 is YNNKEL (reference sequence). The CDR3 spells CASSLGGIGYGYTF. Written as DNA, the CDR3 is TGTGCCAGCAGTCTAGGGGGTATCGGCTATGGCTACACCTTC.

The rearrangement links TRBV10-3 to TRBJ1-2; 7 nucleotides agree with TRBD1. V was clipped by 8 bases and J by 2 bases; unmatched bases: 8. Germline V lookup: CDR1 ENHRY, CDR2 SYGVKD. The CDR3 consists of 14 residues. CDR3 in amino acids: CAIQRDRENYGYTF. CDR3 in DNA: TGTGCCATCCAGCGCGACAGGGAAAACTATGGCTACACCTTC.

The rearrangement joins TRBV10-3 to TRBJ2-3; maybe TRBD1 (6 bases). V lost 5 bases, J lost 0 bases, and 12 bases lay in between. Germline V CDR1 and CDR2: ENHRY, SYGVKD. The CDR3 contains 15 residues. CDR3: CAISQRDMSTDTQYF. The DNA for the CDR3 is TGTGCCATCAGTCAGAGGGACATGAGCACAGATACGCAGTATTTT.

This chain uses TRBV6-5 with TRBJ2-3; 9 bases line up with TRBD2. The germline gives CDR1 MNHEY, CDR2 SVGAGI. This CDR3 spans 15 amino acids. V was pared by 8 bases and J by 3 bases, with 9 bases of the junction left unmatched. CDR3: CASSAGGGSTDTQYF. CDR3 DNA: TGTGCCAGCTCGGCGGGAGGGGGTAGTACAGATACGCAGTATTTT.

V and J are TRBV7-9 and TRBJ2-2; 10 nucleotides agree with TRBD1. This CDR3 is built from 16 residues. Germline values: CDR1 SEHNR, CDR2 FQNEAQ (reference sequence). With V trimmed by 5 bases and J by 1 base, 4 bases remained unmatched. The CDR3 here is CASSRGQGGNTGELFF. The CDR3 DNA follows: TGTGCCAGCAGCCGCGGACAGGGGGGGAACACCGGGGAGCTGTTTTTT.

The chain recombines TRBV6-5 with TRBJ1-5, with a tentative D call TRBD1 (6 bases). The CDR3 contains 13 residues. The germline gives CDR1 MNHEY, CDR2 SVGAGI. Trimming stripped 7 bases from V and 7 bases from J, with 14 bases between. For the CDR3, the DNA is TGTGCCAGCACCGAACAGGGCTTGCAGCCCCAGCATTTT. Encoded protein: CASTEQGLQPQHF.

The chain couples TRBV18 to TRBJ1-4; 8 bases align to TRBD1. With V trimmed by 3 bases and J by 5 bases, 8 bases remained unmatched. The CDR3 consists of 16 residues. Per the germline V gene, CDR1 is KGHSH and CDR2 is LQKENI. The chain's CDR3 is CASSPKRTGLNEKLFF. DNA for the CDR3: TGTGCCAGCTCACCTAAGAGGACAGGGCTAAATGAAAAACTGTTTTTT. The whole variable domain, remainder taken from reference TRBV18 and TRBJ1-4, is NAGVMQNPRHLVRRRGQEARLRCSPMKGHSHVYWYRQLPEEGLKFMVYLQKENIIDESGMPKERFSAEFPKEGPSILRIQQVVRGDSAAYFCASSPKRTGLNEKLFFGSGTQLSVL.

The CDR3 coding sequence is TGTGCCAGCAGTTACAGAATTTGGGGCCCCTACGAGCAGTACTTC. As protein: CASSYRIWGPYEQYF. The genes are TRBV6-5 and TRBJ2-7, with D possibly TRBD1 on 5 matching bases. The CDR3 loop spans 15 amino acids. Germline V gene lookup returns CDR1 MNHEY and CDR2 SVGAGI. Deletions cut 2 bases from V and 2 bases from J, with 13 bases between.

V is TRBV6-5 and J is TRBJ1-4; possibly TRBD1 for D (5 bases). Trimming removed 5 bases from V and 4 bases from J, with 8 bases in between. Germline V lookup: CDR1 MNHEY, CDR2 SVGAGI. This CDR3 is 13 amino acids long. The CDR3, as DNA: TGTGCCAGCAGTAGGGACTTTAATGAAAAACTGTTTTTT. It translates to CASSRDFNEKLFF.

The chain carries TRBV19 and TRBJ2-5, with TRBD2 matching over 10 bases. The CDR3 extends over 13 amino acids. Germline V CDR1 and CDR2: LNHDA, SQIVND (reference sequence). J lost 4 bases, V lost 7 bases, and 3 bases had no gene match. The CDR3 here is CASMRTSGETQYF. The CDR3 coding sequence is TGTGCCAGTATGCGGACTAGCGGAGAGACCCAGTACTTC. Full variable domain (remainder filled in from reference TRBV19 and TRBJ2-5): DGGITQSPKYLFRKEGQNVTLSCEQNLNHDAMYWYRQDPGQGLRLIYYSQIVNDFQKGDIAEGYSVSREKKESFPLTVTSAQKNPTAFYLCASMRTSGETQYFGPGTRLLVL.

The V gene is TRBV11-2, the J gene TRBJ2-7; TRBD2 might be the D (6 bases). The V end was cut by 2 bases, the J end by 0 bases, with 20 bases between. The CDR3 consists of 18 residues. Germline V gives CDR1 SGHAT, CDR2 FQNNGV. CDR3 DNA: TGTGCCAGCAGCTTACCGGGACTTCCACTTCTCAGCTCCTACGAGCAGTACTTC. Its protein is CASSLPGLPLLSSYEQYF. Complete variable domain (other parts from reference TRBV11-2 and TRBJ2-7): EAGVAQSPRYKIIEKRQSVAFWCNPISGHATLYWYQQILGQGPKLLIQFQNNGVVDDSQLPKDRFSAERLKGVDSTLKIQPAKLEDSAVYLCASSLPGLPLLSSYEQYFGPGTRLTVT.

The V and J genes are TRBV7-2 and TRBJ2-7, with TRBD1 identical over 8 bases. This CDR3 is built from 15 residues. V lost 3 bases and J lost 2; bases outside the gene matches: 6. Looked up from germline, CDR1 is SGHTA and CDR2 is FQGNSA. The CDR3 nucleotides are TGTGCCAGCAGCTTCCCCCAACAGGGGGCCTACGAGCAGTACTTC. The encoded protein is CASSFPQQGAYEQYF.

J is TRBJ1-4 and V is TRBV13; the match to TRBD1 covers 11 bases. V trimming: 1 base; J trimming: 10 bases; junction bases outside the gene matches: 2. Germline V gene sequence: CDR1 PRHDT, CDR2 FYEKMQ (reference sequence). The CDR3 runs 14 residues. CDR3 nucleotide sequence: TGTGCCAGCAGCTTAGCCGGGACAGGGGGAAAACTGTTTTTT. Translation gives CASSLAGTGGKLFF.

The CDR3 DNA sequence: TGTGCCAGCAGTGACAGGAAAAATGAAGCTTTCTTT. This encodes CASSDRKNEAFF. V and J are TRBV6-1 and TRBJ1-1; no clear D gene. Trimming shortened V by 3 bases and J by 7 bases, and 9 bases separated the two germline ends. Germline V lookup: CDR1 MNHNS, CDR2 SASEGT. CDR3 length equals 12 residues.

The rearrangement links TRBV2 to TRBJ1-2, with D perhaps matching TRBD1 (6 bases). Germline CDR1 and CDR2: SNHLY and FYNNEI. This CDR3 is built from 12 residues. Trimming took 6 bases from V and 8 from J, leaving 13 bases between them. CDR3 nucleotide sequence: TGTGCCAGCAGGGTTAACAGGGAGGGCTACACCTTC. As protein: CASRVNREGYTF.

The chain's CDR3 is CASSPAGLGETQYF. The CDR3 region has the DNA TGTGCCAGCAGCCCCGCGGGGTTAGGAGAGACCCAGTACTTC. The gene calls are TRBV13 and TRBJ2-5; D might be TRBD2 (6 bases). Germline CDR1 is PRHDT and CDR2 is FYEKMQ (reference sequence). Trimming removed 5 bases at V and 4 bases at J, with 14 bases between. This CDR3 contains 14 residues.